The 24 T cell receptor beta chains below all came from one sample that was sequenced in a study of T-cell memory formation after mild COVID-19. A single record per CDR3 protein comes from TCRdb applying MiXCR to the 5' RACE reads. The sample yields about 210,000 distinct CDR3 sequences, 27% seen once. What was sequenced was PBMCs or a T cell subset sorted from them (not recorded which). The receptors were sampled from an adult woman who had mild COVID-19 (a few samples of this study predate the infection). Cell type and time point are not known.

This clonotype was detected once. The rearrangement uses TRBV5-6 and TRBJ1-5; D not certain. Looked up from germline, CDR1 is SGHDT and CDR2 is YYEEEE. Trimming stripped 1 base from V and 7 bases from J, with 12 bases between. The length of the CDR3 is 14 residues. In DNA form, the CDR3 reads TGTGCCAGCAGCTTGTACCCGGGGAACCAGCCCCAGCATTTT. Protein: CASSLYPGNQPQHF.

The gene calls are TRBV7-6 and TRBJ1-1; possible D gene TRBD1, 5 bases. In germline, CDR1 is SGHVS, CDR2 FNYEAQ. V lost 5 bases to trimming and J lost 3 bases, with 10 bases between them. The CDR3 contains 13 residues. The chain's CDR3 is CASSPGFHTEAFF. The DNA of the CDR3 is TGTGCCAGCAGCCCAGGGTTTCACACTGAAGCTTTCTTT.

In its sample, this clonotype was seen a few times. The V call is TRBV5-1, the J call TRBJ2-2, with D possibly being TRBD2 (6 bases). CDR1 and CDR2 from the germline V gene are SGHRS and YFSETQ. There are 15 residues in the CDR3. The V and J ends lost 3 bases and 5 bases respectively, with 14 bases between them. The CDR3 loop reads CASSSRAEGTGELFF. The CDR3 DNA sequence: TGCGCCAGCAGCTCTCGGGCGGAGGGGACCGGGGAGCTGTTTTTT.

This clonotype was detected a few times. The gene calls are TRBV7-9 and TRBJ2-5, with 7 bases fitting TRBD2. Unmatched junction bases numbered 12, after V lost 6 bases and J lost 2 bases. Germline V CDR1 and CDR2: SEHNR, FQNEAQ (reference sequence). The CDR3 totals 16 residues. CDR3 DNA sequence: TGTGCCAGCAGTTATTCCCCAGGCGGGAGACAAGAGACCCAGTACTTC. It translates to CASSYSPGGRQETQYF.

This clonotype was detected only a few times. This chain uses TRBV12-3 or TRBV12-4 with TRBJ2-1, with D unresolved. Trimming shortened V by 6 bases and J by 6 bases, and 9 bases separated the two germline ends. The CDR3 extends over 12 amino acids. CDR3 DNA: TGTGCCAGCAGCCGAGGTACCAATGAGCAGTTCTTC. It encodes CASSRGTNEQFF.

This clonotype occurred a few times. J is TRBJ2-7 and V is TRBV5-4; 8 nucleotides align to TRBD2. Germline V gene sequence: CDR1 SGHNT, CDR2 YYREEE (reference sequence). The CDR3 extends over 16 amino acids. V lost 0 bases to trimming and J lost 4 bases; unmatched junction nucleotides: 9. The CDR3 region has the DNA TGTGCCAGCAGCTTGGAGAGTAGCGGGATGATATACGAGCAGTACTTC. This sequence encodes CASSLESSGMIYEQYF.

This clonotype was counted a few times. This chain connects TRBV30 to TRBJ2-7; perhaps TRBD1 as D (6 bases). The CDR3 is 14 amino acids. Trimming removed 2 bases at V and 12 bases at J, with 23 bases between. CDR1 is GTSNPN, CDR2 SVGIG, per germline (reference sequence). This CDR3 reads CAWSRTDRIRVGYF. The CDR3 region has the DNA TGTGCCTGGAGTCGGACCGACAGGATCCGAGTGGGGTACTTC.

This clonotype occurred a few times. The J gene is TRBJ1-2, the V gene TRBV7-3, with D possibly TRBD1 on 5 matching bases. The CDR3 runs 15 residues. The V gene lost 2 bases and the J gene lost 2 bases, with 12 bases spanning the gap. Germline CDR1 reads SGHTA; CDR2 reads FQGTGA. The CDR3 protein is CASSLLSGPNYGYTF. CDR3 in DNA: TGTGCCAGCAGCTTATTGTCAGGGCCCAACTATGGCTACACCTTC.

CDR3 in DNA: TGTGCCAGCAGCCCCCGGACGAGCCTAAATTCACCCCTCCACTTT. The encoded protein is CASSPRTSLNSPLHF. J is TRBJ1-6 and V is TRBV9; D is ambiguous. With 4 bases removed from V and 7 bases from J, the gap between germline ends came to 15 bases. The germline V gene encodes CDR1 SGDLS and CDR2 YYNGEE. The CDR3 consists of 15 residues.

This chain uses TRBV7-2 with TRBJ1-2; D possibly corresponds to TRBD1 (5 bases). This CDR3 comprises 14 residues. In germline, CDR1 is SGHTA, CDR2 FQGNSA. V lost 3 bases and J lost 8, with 16 bases in between. CDR3 nucleotides: TGTGCCAGCAGCTTGGGGCAGGGTAGGGCCGGCTACACCTTC. Residues: CASSLGQGRAGYTF.

In its sample, this clonotype was seen a few times. This chain links TRBV6-5 with TRBJ2-7, with TRBD1 matching 9 bases. The CDR3 is made up of 16 amino acids. Per the germline V gene, CDR1 is MNHEY and CDR2 is SVGAGI. V lost 10 bases and J lost 2; bases outside the gene matches: 15. The CDR3 nucleotides read TGTGCCACCCTAGCACGGGGACAGGGCTCCCCCTACGAGCAGTACTTC. As protein: CATLARGQGSPYEQYF.

This clonotype has just a few counts. The rearrangement joins TRBV10-3 to TRBJ1-1; 9 positions agree with TRBD1. Germline CDR1 ENHRY, CDR2 SYGVKD. The V segment lost 4 bases and the J segment 0 bases; nucleotides outside the gene matches: 6. The CDR3 has 16 amino acids. CDR3 loop: CAISAGTGLLNTEAFF. Written as DNA, the CDR3 is TGTGCCATCAGTGCAGGGACAGGGTTACTGAACACTGAAGCTTTCTTT.

The chain uses TRBV9 and TRBJ1-1; D call uncertain. The CDR3 totals 15 residues. Germline loops: CDR1 SGDLS, CDR2 YYNGEE. V lost 0 bases to trimming and J lost 4 bases, with 13 bases between them. The CDR3 coding sequence is TGTGCCAGCAGCGTAGCTATGGACGGAGGCACTGAAGCTTTCTTT. Residues: CASSVAMDGGTEAFF. Full variable domain (rest looked up from reference TRBV9 and TRBJ1-1): DSGVTQTPKHLITATGQRVTLRCSPRSGDLSVYWYQQSLDQGLQFLIQYYNGEERAKGNILERFSAQQFPDLHSELNLSSLELGDSALYFCASSVAMDGGTEAFFGQGTRLTVV.

This clonotype has a handful of counts. This chain connects TRBV12-3 or TRBV12-4 to TRBJ1-2; 7 nucleotides align to TRBD1. Germline trimming cut 6 bases from V and 8 bases from J; bases unmatched to any gene: 9. The CDR3 is 13 amino acids. The CDR3 reads CASSLGQVDGYTF. The CDR3 bases are TGTGCCAGCAGCCTCGGACAGGTAGACGGCTACACCTTC.

The chain uses TRBV24-1 and TRBJ2-5, with 8 bases that match TRBD1. This CDR3 is built from 15 residues. In germline, CDR1 is KGHDR, CDR2 SFDVKD. J was trimmed by 5 bases and V by 3 bases; bases with no gene match: 7. The chain's CDR3 is CATSDRTGIRETQYF. The CDR3 DNA reads as TGTGCCACCAGTGATCGGACAGGGATCAGGGAGACCCAGTACTTC.

This clonotype was seen more than once but under ten times. The genes are TRBV5-5 and TRBJ2-7; D is ambiguous. V lost 4 bases and J lost 0, with 11 bases in between. CDR1 is SGHKS, CDR2 YYEKEE, per germline (reference sequence). The CDR3 length is 14 residues. The CDR3 DNA sequence: TGTGCCAGCAGCCCCACTCTGGGCTCCTACGAGCAGTACTTC. This sequence encodes CASSPTLGSYEQYF.

This clonotype was seen more than once but under ten times. The V call is TRBV20-1, the J call TRBJ2-7, with 10 bases lining up with TRBD1. The CDR3 is 12 residues long. Germline values: CDR1 DFQATT, CDR2 SNEGSKA (reference sequence). With V trimmed by 6 bases and J by 3 bases, 2 bases remained unmatched. The CDR3 loop reads CSARDRGYEQYF. The CDR3 nucleotides are TGCAGTGCCCGGGACAGGGGCTACGAGCAGTACTTC.

The chain employs TRBV20-1 and TRBJ2-7; TRBD1 aligns across 9 bases. The junction had 11 bases not matched to a gene; V was cut back by 0 bases and J by 5 bases. The CDR3 sequence is 16 residues long. The germline gives CDR1 DFQATT, CDR2 SNEGSKA (reference sequence). CDR3 sequence reads: CSARDYYSDRGHEQYF. CDR3 coding DNA: TGCAGTGCTAGAGATTATTATTCGGACAGGGGCCACGAGCAGTACTTC.

The chain links TRBV2 to TRBJ2-7; tentatively, D is TRBD2 (5 bases). CDR1 is SNHLY, CDR2 FYNNEI, per germline. CDR3 length: 15 amino acids. V was shortened by 3 bases and J by 4 bases, with 16 bases between the two germline ends. In DNA form, the CDR3 reads TGTGCCAGCAGTGACACGGGAATTAAGAGTTACGAGCAGTACTTC. Translated: CASSDTGIKSYEQYF. Combining the CDR3 with reference TRBV2 and TRBJ2-7 gives the whole variable domain EPEVTQTPSHQVTQMGQEVILRCVPISNHLYFYWYRQILGQKVEFLVSFYNNEISEKSEIFDDQFSVERPDGSNFTLKIRSTKLEDSAMYFCASSDTGIKSYEQYFGPGTRLTVT.

CDR3 loop: CASSLRLAGGSNTGELFF. The DNA of the CDR3 is TGCGCCAGCAGCCTGAGACTAGCGGGGGGCTCGAACACCGGGGAGCTGTTTTTT. This chain connects TRBV4-1 to TRBJ2-2, with 13 nucleotides matching TRBD2. The CDR3 consists of 18 residues. Per germline, CDR1 MGHRA and CDR2 YSYEKL. The V and J ends lost 4 bases and 0 bases, in that order; junction bases with no gene match: 5.

The rearrangement uses TRBV9 and TRBJ2-1, with 7 positions matching TRBD2. This CDR3 has 15 amino acids. The V and J ends lost 0 bases and 14 bases, in that order; junction bases with no gene match: 14. Germline V gene sequence: CDR1 SGDLS, CDR2 YYNGEE. The CDR3 loop reads CASSVAGTSGDAKFF. The CDR3 DNA reads TGTGCCAGCAGCGTAGCCGGGACGAGCGGGGACGCGAAGTTCTTC.

This chain joins TRBV4-1 and TRBJ2-7, with TRBD2 identical over 14 bases. The CDR3 runs to 17 residues. Germline assignment: CDR1 MGHRA and CDR2 YSYEKL. Unmatched junction bases numbered 7, after V lost 3 bases and J lost 3 bases. CDR3 region: CASSHPGTSGGNYEQYF. The DNA of the CDR3 is TGCGCCAGCAGCCATCCCGGGACTAGCGGGGGAAACTACGAGCAGTACTTC.

V and J are TRBV15 and TRBJ1-6; D call uncertain. Per germline, CDR1 LNHNV and CDR2 YYDKDF (reference sequence). V gave up 1 base and J gave up 7 bases, with 8 bases separating them. This CDR3 spans 14 amino acids. The CDR3, as DNA: TGTGCCACCAGCAGAGTTCCAGCGAATTCACCCCTCCACTTT. Translated, it gives CATSRVPANSPLHF.

The chain recombines TRBV2 with TRBJ2-7; D may be TRBD1 (6 bases). Per the germline V gene, CDR1 is SNHLY and CDR2 is FYNNEI. The CDR3 sequence is 13 residues long. Trimming shortened V by 7 bases and J by 1 base, and 11 bases separated the two germline ends. In DNA form, the CDR3 reads TGTGCCAGCACCTCCGGACAGTCCTACGAGCAGTACTTC. Its translation is CASTSGQSYEQYF.